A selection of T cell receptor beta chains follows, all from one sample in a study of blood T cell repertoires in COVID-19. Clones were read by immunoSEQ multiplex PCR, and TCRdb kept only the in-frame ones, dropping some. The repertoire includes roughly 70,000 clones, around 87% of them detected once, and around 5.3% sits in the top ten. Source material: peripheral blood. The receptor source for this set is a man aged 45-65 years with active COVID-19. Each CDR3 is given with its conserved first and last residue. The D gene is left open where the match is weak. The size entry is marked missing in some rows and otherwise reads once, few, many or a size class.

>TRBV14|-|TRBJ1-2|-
TGTGCCAGCAGCCAAGGTCCGGGGAACTATGGCTACACCTTC
CASSQGPGNYGYTF
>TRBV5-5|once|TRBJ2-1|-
TGTGCCAGCAGCTTGCATGCGAGTAGCATCAATGAGCAGTTCTTC
CASSLHASSINEQFF
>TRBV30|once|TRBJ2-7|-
TGTGCCTGGAGTGTACGGGGAACCGCGGCTAGGGCGCAGTACTTC
CAWSVRGTAARAQYF
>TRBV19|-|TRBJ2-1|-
TGTGCCAGTAGTATAGTGGCCGGGATGGGAAATGAGCAGTTCTTC
CASSIVAGMGNEQFF
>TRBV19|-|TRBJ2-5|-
TGTGCCAGTAGTATACAGGGAAAGACCCAGTACTTC
CASSIQGKTQYF
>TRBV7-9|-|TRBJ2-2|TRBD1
TGTGCCAGCAGCGCAAGAAGGGACAGGGGGCTTGACGGGGAGCTGTTTTTT
CASSARRDRGLDGELFF
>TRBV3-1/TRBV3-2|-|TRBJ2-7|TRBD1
TGTGCCAGCAGCCAACTCTCCGGGACAGGGGGCAACGAGCAGTACTTC
CASSQLSGTGGNEQYF
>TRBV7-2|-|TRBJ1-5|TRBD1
TGTGCCAGCAGCCCCGACAGGGCCTATGGCAATCAGCCCCAGCATTTT
CASSPDRAYGNQPQHF
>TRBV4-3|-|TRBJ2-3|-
TGCGCCAGCAGCTATCTTCCCGGAGCTAGCACAGATACGCAGTATTTT
CASSYLPGASTDTQYF
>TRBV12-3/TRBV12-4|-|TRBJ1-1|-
TGTGCCAGCAGTTTACGAGTGAACACTGAAGCTTTCTTT
CASSLRVNTEAFF
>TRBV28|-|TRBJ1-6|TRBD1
TGTGCCAGCAGTATGATCGGGACAGGGCGGCGTTCACCCCTCCACTTT
CASSMIGTGRRSPLHF
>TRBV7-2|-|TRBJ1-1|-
TGTGCCAGCAGCTTAAGCGTTTCGCGGACTGAAGCTTTCTTT
CASSLSVSRTEAFF
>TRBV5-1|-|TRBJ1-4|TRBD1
TGCGCCAGCAGCTTGGTCCGGACAGGGAGAAATGAAAAACTGTTTTTT
CASSLVRTGRNEKLFF
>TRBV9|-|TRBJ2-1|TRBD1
TGTACCAGCAGCGTCACAGGGGGGTTAGAACAGTTCTTC
CTSSVTGGLEQFF
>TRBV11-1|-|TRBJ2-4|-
TGTGCCAGCAGCTTAGCGTCAGGGTGGGCAAACATTCAGTACTTC
CASSLASGWANIQYF
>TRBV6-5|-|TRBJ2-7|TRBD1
TGTGCCAGCAGCCTGGACAGGGGGAAGTACGAGCAGTACTTC
CASSLDRGKYEQYF
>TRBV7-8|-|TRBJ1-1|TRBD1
TGTGCCAGCAGCGGACGGACAGGGACGAACACTGAAGCTTTCTTT
CASSGRTGTNTEAFF
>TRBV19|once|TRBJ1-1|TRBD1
TGTGCCAGTAGTATGGTAGGACAGGGTTCACACACTGAAGCTTTCTTT
CASSMVGQGSHTEAFF
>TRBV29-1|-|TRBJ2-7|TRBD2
TGCAGCGTTGATGCTGGCCAAGGGAGGGCCGAGCAGTACTTC
CSVDAGQGRAEQYF
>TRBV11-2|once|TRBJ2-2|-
TGTGCCAGCAGCCTGGAGCGGGTCGGGGAGCTGTTTTTT
CASSLERVGELFF
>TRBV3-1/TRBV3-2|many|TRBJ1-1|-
TGTGCCAGCAGCCCCGACAGCCTATTGAACACTGAAGCTTTCTTT
CASSPDSLLNTEAFF
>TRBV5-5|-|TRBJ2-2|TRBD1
TGTGCCAGCAGCGGGACAGGGGCGAACACCGGGGAGCTGTTTTTT
CASSGTGANTGELFF
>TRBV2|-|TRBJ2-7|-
TGTGCCAGCGGCGGGCCTAAGGCCTACGAGCAGTACTTC
CASGGPKAYEQYF
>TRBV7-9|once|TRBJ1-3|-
TGTGCCAGCAGCCCGCCGAGGGGGAACAGGGCGGGAAACACCATATATTTT
CASSPPRGNRAGNTIYF